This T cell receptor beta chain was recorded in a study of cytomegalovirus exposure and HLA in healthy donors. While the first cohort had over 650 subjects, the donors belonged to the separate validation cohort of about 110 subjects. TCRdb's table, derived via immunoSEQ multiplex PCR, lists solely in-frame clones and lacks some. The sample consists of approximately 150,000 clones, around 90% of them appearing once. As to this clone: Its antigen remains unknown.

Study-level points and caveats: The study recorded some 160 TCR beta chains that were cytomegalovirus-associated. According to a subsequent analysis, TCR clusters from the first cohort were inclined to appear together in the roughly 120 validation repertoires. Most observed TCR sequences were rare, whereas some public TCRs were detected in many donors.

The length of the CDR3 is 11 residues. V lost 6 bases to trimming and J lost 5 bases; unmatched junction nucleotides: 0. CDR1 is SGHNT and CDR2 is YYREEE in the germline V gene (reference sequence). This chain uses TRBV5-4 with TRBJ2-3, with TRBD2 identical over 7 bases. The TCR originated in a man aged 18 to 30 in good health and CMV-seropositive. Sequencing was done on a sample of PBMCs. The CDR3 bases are TGTGCCAGCACGGGGGGAGATACGCAGTATTTT. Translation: CASTGGDTQYF.